The rows below give T cell receptor beta chains drawn from one sample of a study of blood T cell repertoires in COVID-19. Produced via immunoSEQ multiplex PCR; TCRdb's table is partial and in-frame only. The table shows 170,000 or so clones, with approximately 86% occurring only once. Source material: peripheral blood. These receptors all come from a man aged 55 to 70 with COVID-19, enrolled during active disease. The CDR3 runs from the conserved cysteine through the conserved F or W. A D gene is named only where the DNA matches it firmly. Clone size is stated in some rows and not others, as once, few, many or a class when expanded.

abundance	j_gene	v_gene	d_gene	CDR3aa	CDR3nt
.	TRBJ2-1	TRBV3-1/TRBV3-2	.	CASSQKLVYWSYNEQFF	TGTGCCAGCAGCCAAAAATTGGTCTATTGGTCCTACAATGAGCAGTTCTTC
.	TRBJ2-3	TRBV3-1/TRBV3-2	TRBD2	CASSQDRGGPRTDTQYF	TGTGCCAGCAGCCAAGATCGGGGGGGCCCCCGCACAGATACGCAGTATTTT
.	TRBJ1-3	TRBV11-2	TRBD1	CASTPPTGSSGNTIYF	TGTGCCAGCACCCCACCGACAGGGAGCTCTGGAAACACCATATATTTT
.	TRBJ2-2	TRBV7-2	TRBD2	CASIKLAGGTGELFF	TGTGCCAGCATCAAACTAGCGGGGGGCACCGGGGAGCTGTTTTTT
.	TRBJ1-2	TRBV30	.	CAWRAWSPKDYGYTF	TGTGCCTGGAGGGCATGGAGTCCGAAGGACTATGGCTACACCTTC
.	TRBJ2-6	TRBV9	.	CASSSGDNSGANVLTF	TGTGCCAGCAGCTCAGGGGACAACTCTGGGGCCAACGTCCTGACTTTC
.	TRBJ2-7	TRBV12-3/TRBV12-4	.	CASSLGQSYEQYF	TGTGCCAGCAGTTTAGGGCAGTCCTACGAGCAGTACTTC
.	TRBJ2-7	TRBV29-1	TRBD1	CSVESVTGSNTKVEQYF	TGCAGCGTTGAATCCGTGACAGGGTCAAATACGAAGGTAGAGCAGTACTTC
.	TRBJ1-6	TRBV12-3/TRBV12-4	.	CASSWTEDSPLHF	TGTGCCAGCAGCTGGACTGAAGATTCACCCCTCCACTTT
once	TRBJ2-1	TRBV29-1	.	CSGLTGRSYNEQFF	TGCAGCGGCCTGACAGGGAGGTCCTACAATGAGCAGTTCTTC
.	TRBJ1-6	TRBV7-9	.	CASSFIQGANSPLHF	TGTGCCAGCAGCTTTATTCAAGGGGCGAATTCACCCCTCCACTTT
few	TRBJ1-2	TRBV30	.	CAWSSFGYTF	TGTGCCTGGAGTTCTTTTGGCTACACCTTC
.	TRBJ2-1	TRBV3-1/TRBV3-2	.	CASSHVNEQFF	TGTGCCAGCAGCCACGTGAATGAGCAGTTCTTC
.	TRBJ1-5	TRBV12-3/TRBV12-4	.	CASSFRGPQHF	TGTGCCAGCAGTTTTAGGGGGCCCCAGCATTTT
.	TRBJ2-7	TRBV18	.	CASSPPSADFYEQYF	TGTGCCAGCTCACCACCGAGCGCCGACTTCTACGAGCAGTACTTC
few	TRBJ2-6	TRBV5-5	.	CASSLPGMASGANVLTF	TGTGCCAGCAGCTTGCCAGGGATGGCGTCTGGGGCCAACGTCCTGACTTTC
.	TRBJ2-3	TRBV6-5	TRBD1	CASTGTGITDTQYF	TGTGCCAGCACCGGGACAGGGATCACAGATACGCAGTATTTT
.	TRBJ2-7	TRBV29-1	TRBD1	CSALSDRGGNEQYF	TGCAGCGCCTTATCGGACAGGGGAGGGAACGAGCAGTACTTC
.	TRBJ1-4	TRBV5-1	.	CASSLPGQSTNEKLFF	TGCGCCAGCAGCCTACCCGGACAGTCAACTAATGAAAAACTGTTTTTT
.	TRBJ2-1	TRBV30	.	CAWSVGRGSYNEQFF	TGTGCCTGGAGTGTAGGCAGGGGCTCCTACAATGAGCAGTTCTTC
.	TRBJ1-5	TRBV2	TRBD1	CASSGPGTGVNQPQHF	TGTGCCAGCAGTGGCCCCGGGACAGGAGTCAATCAGCCCCAGCATTTT
.	TRBJ2-3	TRBV14	.	CASSQARVWTDTQYF	TGTGCCAGCAGCCAAGCCAGGGTGTGGACAGATACGCAGTATTTT
.	TRBJ2-4	TRBV5-1	TRBD1	CASSTGTALAKNIQYF	TGCGCCAGCAGCACCGGGACAGCCTTAGCCAAAAACATTCAGTACTTC
.	TRBJ2-5	TRBV6-5	.	CASSSLSLRGSETQYF	TGTGCCAGCAGTTCTCTCTCTCTCAGAGGCTCGGAGACCCAGTACTTC
.	TRBJ1-5	TRBV7-2	TRBD1	CASSLSGTGGIGNQPQHF	TGTGCCAGCAGCTTAAGTGGGACAGGGGGGATTGGCAATCAGCCCCAGCATTTT
.	TRBJ2-7	TRBV11-3	TRBD2	CASSLAGLAGVYEQYF	TGTGCCAGCAGCTTAGCGGGGCTAGCGGGAGTTTACGAGCAGTACTTC
.	TRBJ2-3	TRBV4-3	TRBD2	CASSQEASGPPDTQYF	TGCGCCAGCAGCCAAGAGGCTAGCGGGCCACCAGATACGCAGTATTTT
.	TRBJ2-3	TRBV4-3	TRBD2	CASSQGLAGGPVADTQYF	TGCGCCAGCAGCCAGGGACTAGCGGGGGGGCCGGTTGCAGATACGCAGTATTTT
.	TRBJ2-1	TRBV6-5	.	CASTPLGTEQFF	TGTGCCAGCACCCCTCTAGGGACAGAGCAGTTCTTC
.	TRBJ2-2	TRBV29-1	TRBD1	CSVEIWGQGATGELFF	TGCAGCGTTGAAATTTGGGGACAGGGGGCAACCGGGGAGCTGTTTTTT
.	TRBJ2-7	TRBV9	.	CASSVTMGMSGEQYF	TGTGCCAGCAGCGTAACCATGGGTATGTCGGGAGAGCAGTACTTC
.	TRBJ1-1	TRBV6-2/TRBV6-3	.	CASSSSGMNTEAFF	TGTGCCAGCAGTTCATCCGGGATGAACACTGAAGCTTTCTTT
once	TRBJ2-1	TRBV27	.	CASSLPPGEQFF	TGTGCCAGCAGCCTCCCTCCCGGTGAGCAGTTCTTC
.	TRBJ2-3	TRBV29-1	.	CSVGMSGSTDTQYF	TGCAGCGTTGGTATGTCAGGATCCACAGATACGCAGTATTTT
.	TRBJ2-6	TRBV7-6	TRBD1	CASSREEGDRVRFSGANVLTF	TGTGCCAGCAGCCGAGAAGAAGGTGACAGGGTCCGGTTCTCTGGGGCCAACGTCCTGACTTTC
.	TRBJ1-1	TRBV7-2	.	CASSLQGQNTEAFF	TGTGCCAGCAGCTTACAGGGGCAGAACACTGAAGCTTTCTTT
.	TRBJ1-2	TRBV6-2/TRBV6-3	TRBD1	CASSGQGGGYTF	TGTGCCAGCAGTGGACAGGGAGGAGGCTACACCTTC
few	TRBJ1-3	TRBV6-6	TRBD1	CASRRDSSGNTIYF	TGTGCCAGCAGAAGGGACAGCTCTGGAAACACCATATATTTT
.	TRBJ2-5	TRBV6-5	TRBD2	CASSPNSGRDETQYF	TGTGCCAGCAGTCCAAATAGCGGGAGAGACGAGACCCAGTACTTC
.	TRBJ1-5	TRBV28	TRBD1	CASSLPGTANQPQHF	TGTGCCAGCAGCTTACCCGGGACAGCAAATCAGCCCCAGCATTTT
.	TRBJ1-3	TRBV9	.	CASTAQGGNTIYF	TGTGCCAGCACTGCGCAGGGGGGAAACACCATATATTTT
.	TRBJ1-1	TRBV28	TRBD1	CASSNWGITGGSSEAFF	TGTGCCAGCAGTAATTGGGGGATAACAGGGGGTTCCTCTGAAGCTTTCTTT
.	TRBJ1-1	TRBV5-1	TRBD1	CASSSGDRASNTEAFF	TGCGCCAGCAGCTCAGGGGACAGGGCAAGTAACACTGAAGCTTTCTTT
.	TRBJ1-3	TRBV19	TRBD1	CASLPTGGNTIYF	TGTGCCAGTTTACCGACAGGGGGAAACACCATATATTTT
.	TRBJ2-2	TRBV6-5	.	CASRAIQNTGELFF	TGTGCCAGCAGGGCCATCCAGAACACCGGGGAGCTGTTTTTT